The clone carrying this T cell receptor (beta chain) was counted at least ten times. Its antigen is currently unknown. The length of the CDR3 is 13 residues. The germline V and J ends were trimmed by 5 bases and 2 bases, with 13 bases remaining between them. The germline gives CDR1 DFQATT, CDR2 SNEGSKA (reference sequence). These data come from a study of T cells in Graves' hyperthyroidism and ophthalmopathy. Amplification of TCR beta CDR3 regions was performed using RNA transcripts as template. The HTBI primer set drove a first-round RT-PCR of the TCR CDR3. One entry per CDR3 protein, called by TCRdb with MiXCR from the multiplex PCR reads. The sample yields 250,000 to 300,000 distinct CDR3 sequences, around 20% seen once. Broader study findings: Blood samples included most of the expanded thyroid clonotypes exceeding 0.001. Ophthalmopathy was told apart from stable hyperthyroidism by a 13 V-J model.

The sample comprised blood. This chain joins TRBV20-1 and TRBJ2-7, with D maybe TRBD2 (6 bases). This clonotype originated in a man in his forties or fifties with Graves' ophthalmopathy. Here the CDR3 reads CSAPAGLTYEQYF. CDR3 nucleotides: TGCAGTGCTCCGGCGGGGCTAACCTACGAGCAGTACTTC.